The next 8 T cell receptor beta chains were all read from a single sample in a study of cytomegalovirus exposure and HLA in healthy donors (dated by TCRdb to about 2017). The receptor library was made with the immunoSEQ multiplex PCR assay. A mixture of 60 forward primers for TCR Vbeta segments and 13 reverse primers for TCR Jbeta segments was used in the multiplex PCR. Held by TCRdb, this immuneACCESS table contains in-frame sequences only and omits some clones. Under half of the omission traces to an unresolved V gene where checked; the cause of the rest is unknown. The table for this sample lists about 210,000 clones; around 88% of them were counted only once. Clones ranked in the top ten supply around 0.3% of the sample. The sample was PBMCs. The source of these receptors is a woman aged 25 to 39 in good health and CMV-seronegative.

This clone was seen only once. V gene TRBV11-2 combines with J gene TRBJ1-1, with 7 positions matching TRBD1. Trimming cost V 5 bases and J 8 bases; bases outside gene matches: 11. Germline V gives CDR1 SGHAT, CDR2 FQNNGV. The CDR3 extends over 14 amino acids. CDR3 sequence reads: CASSRQGPRGEAFF. The CDR3 nucleotides are TGTGCCAGCAGCCGACAGGGACCTAGGGGGGAAGCTTTCTTT.

The V and J genes are TRBV29-1 and TRBJ1-6, with D uncertain. The CDR3 spans 14 residues. In germline, CDR1 is SQVTM, CDR2 ANQGSEA. With 2 bases removed from V and 8 bases from J, the gap between germline ends came to 13 bases. CDR3 protein: CSVEQVILHSPLHF. CDR3 in DNA: TGCAGCGTTGAACAGGTAATCCTCCATTCACCCCTCCACTTT.

The chain combines TRBV19 with TRBJ2-3; 10 bases line up with TRBD2. Germline CDR1 reads LNHDA; CDR2 reads SQIVND (reference sequence). The CDR3 sequence is 16 residues long. The J segment lost 5 bases and the V segment lost 3 bases, leaving 8 bases of the junction unmatched. The CDR3 nucleotides read TGTGCCAGTAGTATGGCTAGCGGGAGCTCCGGAGATACGCAGTATTTT. This codes for CASSMASGSSGDTQYF. Using reference TRBV19 and TRBJ2-3 for the parts outside the CDR3, the full variable domain is DGGITQSPKYLFRKEGQNVTLSCEQNLNHDAMYWYRQDPGQGLRLIYYSQIVNDFQKGDIAEGYSVSREKKESFPLTVTSAQKNPTAFYLCASSMASGSSGDTQYFGPGTRLTVL.

The J gene is TRBJ2-2, the V gene TRBV29-1; 9 nucleotides align to TRBD2. CDR1 is SQVTM, CDR2 ANQGSEA, per germline. V was pared by 6 bases and J by 5 bases, with 4 bases of the junction left unmatched. The CDR3 extends over 13 amino acids. CDR3 region: CSVGLADTGELFF. In DNA, the CDR3 is TGCAGCGTGGGACTAGCTGATACCGGGGAGCTGTTTTTT.

The rearrangement uses TRBV5-1 and TRBJ1-1, with TRBD1 identical over 8 bases. V was pared by 1 base and J by 4 bases, with 3 bases of the junction left unmatched. The CDR3 extends over 14 amino acids. Germline V gene lookup returns CDR1 SGHRS and CDR2 YFSETQ. The CDR3 protein is CASSLTTGGTEAFF. In nucleotides, the CDR3 is TGCGCCAGCAGCTTGACCACAGGGGGCACTGAAGCTTTCTTT.

The V call is TRBV6-1, the J call TRBJ1-2; D is unclear. Germline V lookup: CDR1 MNHNS, CDR2 SASEGT. CDR3 length equals 13 residues. V was clipped by 1 base and J by 2 bases, with 5 bases between them. The CDR3 loop is CASSEGINYGYTF. Here the CDR3 DNA reads TGTGCCAGCAGTGAAGGTATCAACTATGGCTACACCTTC.

This clone appeared a few times. The rearrangement links TRBV29-1 to TRBJ1-2; maybe TRBD1 (6 bases). CDR3 length equals 12 residues. V gave up 8 bases and J gave up 8 bases, with 18 bases separating them. CDR1 and CDR2 (germline): SQVTM, ANQGSEA. This CDR3 is CSPRTARGGYTF. The CDR3 DNA reads as TGCAGCCCTCGGACAGCCCGAGGAGGCTACACCTTC. Supplemented by reference TRBV29-1 and TRBJ1-2, the full variable domain reads SAVISQKPSRDICQRGTSLTIQCQVDSQVTMMFWYRQQPGQSLTLIATANQGSEATYESGFVIDKFPISRPNLTFSTLTVSNMSPEDSSIYLCSPRTARGGYTFGSGTRLTVV.

V usage is TRBV20-1 and J usage is TRBJ1-2; 9 bases are shared with TRBD1. The CDR3 totals 11 residues. In germline, CDR1 is DFQATT, CDR2 SNEGSKA (reference sequence). CDR3 in amino acids: CLSDRGGGYTF. CDR3 in DNA: TGCCTATCGGACAGGGGAGGTGGCTACACCTTC.